The 25 T cell receptor beta chains presented below share a single source sample, sequenced in a study of blood T cell repertoires in COVID-19. Assay: immunoSEQ multiplex PCR; the TCRdb copy retains only in-frame clones and omits some. The sample has about 260,000 clones; approximately 89% are singletons. The material sequenced was PBMCs or T cells enriched from blood (not recorded which). These receptors were collected from a woman between 40 and 55 years old with acute COVID-19.

The chain employs TRBV6-5 and TRBJ1-1, with TRBD1 matching over 7 bases. Germline assignment: CDR1 MNHEY and CDR2 SVGAGI. The ends lost 5 bases at V and 5 bases at J; junction bases unmatched: 8. The CDR3 covers 14 residues. Here the CDR3 DNA reads TGTGCCAGCAGTAACCAGGGGGTAGGGACTGAAGCTTTCTTT. Amino acids: CASSNQGVGTEAFF.

In DNA, the CDR3 is TGTGCCAGCAGCTTAGAGACTAGCGGGTCGCCCTACAATGAGCAGTTCTTC. Translation gives CASSLETSGSPYNEQFF. This rearrangement joins TRBV7-6 to TRBJ2-1, with TRBD2 matching 10 bases. This CDR3 has 17 amino acids. The V segment lost 1 base and the J segment 2 bases; nucleotides outside the gene matches: 5. Germline assignment: CDR1 SGHVS and CDR2 FNYEAQ.

V and J are TRBV18 and TRBJ2-7; 14 bases align to TRBD2. The CDR3 covers 16 residues. V shed 3 bases and J 4 bases; nucleotides not matched to a gene: 5. Germline CDR1 KGHSH, CDR2 LQKENI. This CDR3 reads CASSPRLAGGRYEQYV. As DNA, the CDR3 is TGTGCCAGCTCACCCAGACTAGCGGGAGGGAGGTACGAGCAGTACGTC.

The chain employs TRBV30 and TRBJ1-5; D is undetermined. Germline V gene data show CDR1 as GTSNPN and CDR2 as SVGIG (reference sequence). CDR3 length: 13 amino acids. The V and J ends lost 1 base and 7 bases respectively, with 11 bases between them. The CDR3 sequence: CAWSGQLSQPQHF. The CDR3 bases are TGTGCCTGGAGTGGCCAACTTAGCCAGCCCCAGCATTTT.

CDR3 residues: CASRGTGNYGYTF. In nucleotides, the CDR3 is TGTGCCAGCAGGGGGACAGGGAACTATGGCTACACCTTC. The chain links TRBV12-3 or TRBV12-4 to TRBJ1-2, with 9 bases that match TRBD1. The ends lost 6 bases at V and 2 bases at J; junction bases unmatched: 1. The CDR3 length is 13 residues.

CDR3 DNA sequence: TGTGCCAGCAGCACCTCCATGACTAGTGTCTATCCCGGGGAGCTGTTTTTT. It is translated as CASSTSMTSVYPGELFF. The chain recombines TRBV13 with TRBJ2-2, with TRBD2 as a possible D gene (6 bases). The germline V gene has CDR1 PRHDT and CDR2 FYEKMQ (reference sequence). V was clipped by 5 bases and J by 6 bases, with 22 bases between them. The CDR3 sequence is 17 residues long.

The V call is TRBV13, the J call TRBJ2-5; D might be TRBD2 (6 bases). The germline V gene has CDR1 PRHDT and CDR2 FYEKMQ (reference sequence). Trimming stripped 2 bases from V and 8 bases from J, with 18 bases between. The CDR3 contains 15 residues. CDR3 amino acids: CASSLSYRGKRTQYF. CDR3 coding DNA: TGTGCCAGCAGCTTAAGTTATCGGGGGAAGAGAACCCAGTACTTC.

The gene calls are TRBV27 and TRBJ1-5; TRBD1 aligns across 8 bases. CDR1 and CDR2 (germline): MNHEY, SMNVEV (reference sequence). Unmatched junction bases numbered 10, after V lost 6 bases and J lost 6 bases. The CDR3 has 15 amino acids. CDR3 bases: TGTGCCAGCAGAGACAGGGGAATTTTTGGTCAGCCCCAGCATTTT. This gives the protein CASRDRGIFGQPQHF.

This sequence joins TRBV5-6 and TRBJ1-1, with a weak D call TRBD1 (5 bases). CDR1 is SGHDT, CDR2 YYEEEE, per germline. The CDR3 extends over 13 amino acids. V was trimmed by 2 bases and J by 5 bases, leaving 10 bases between them. The CDR3 DNA follows: TGTGCCAGCAGCTTAAGGTCAGGGACTGAAGCTTTCTTT. Its translation is CASSLRSGTEAFF.

J is TRBJ2-5 and V is TRBV19; 10 nucleotides align to TRBD2. CDR1 and CDR2 from the germline V gene are LNHDA and SQIVND (reference sequence). The CDR3 extends over 14 amino acids. V shed 5 bases, J shed 5 bases, and the junction held 5 bases outside the gene matches. CDR3 nucleotides: TGTGCCAGTAGTGCCGGGACTAGCGCGGAGACCCAGTACTTC. This codes for CASSAGTSAETQYF. The full variable domain, in which reference TRBV19 and TRBJ2-5 provide the parts outside the CDR3, is DGGITQSPKYLFRKEGQNVTLSCEQNLNHDAMYWYRQDPGQGLRLIYYSQIVNDFQKGDIAEGYSVSREKKESFPLTVTSAQKNPTAFYLCASSAGTSAETQYFGPGTRLLVL.

The chain couples TRBV12-5 to TRBJ2-5; 8 positions match TRBD2. Germline lookup yields CDR1 LGHNT and CDR2 FRNRAP. This CDR3 region has 14 residues. Trimming at V came to 7 bases and at J to 2 bases, leaving 6 bases not matched to a gene. This CDR3 is CASALRGGQETQYF. CDR3 in DNA: TGTGCTAGTGCCCTACGGGGGGGACAAGAGACCCAGTACTTC.

The chain uses TRBV7-9 and TRBJ1-1, with a weak D call TRBD1 (6 bases). Between the trimmed V and J ends, which lost 9 bases and 5 bases, there was a span of 16 bases. The length of the CDR3 is 13 residues. Germline V gene data show CDR1 as SEHNR and CDR2 as FQNEAQ (reference sequence). This CDR3 is CASRDRFGTEAFF. CDR3 DNA: TGTGCCAGTAGAGACAGGTTTGGAACTGAAGCTTTCTTT. Looking up the rest from reference TRBV7-9 and TRBJ1-1 gives the full variable domain: DTGVSQNPRHKITKRGQNVTFRCDPISEHNRLYWYRQTLGQGPEFLTYFQNEAQLEKSRLLSDRFSAERPKGSFSTLEIQRTEQGDSAMYLCASRDRFGTEAFFGQGTRLTVV.

The J gene is TRBJ1-1, the V gene TRBV30; D not certain. Germline CDR1 GTSNPN, CDR2 SVGIG (reference sequence). The CDR3 has 11 amino acids. Trimming took off 8 bases at V and 3 bases at J, with 10 bases between the two ends. CDR3 region: CAHRGYTEAFF. The DNA for the CDR3 is TGTGCCCACCGGGGTTACACTGAAGCTTTCTTT.

Notes on this clone: The germline gene is not matched at one end of the junction; a read error may be the cause. V is TRBV7-7 and J is TRBJ2-2, with TRBD1 matching 10 bases. Germline V gene data show CDR1 as SSHAT and CDR2 as FNYEAQ (reference sequence). The CDR3 runs to 16 residues. Here the CDR3 reads CASSLGQGGTPGELFF. DNA of the CDR3: TGTGCTAGCAGCTTAGGACAGGGGGGTACCCCCGGGGAGCTGTTTTTT. The variable domain in full, with the rest retrieved from reference TRBV7-7 and TRBJ2-2, is GAGVSQSPRYKVTKRGQDVTLRCDPISSHATLYWYQQALGQGPEFLTYFNYEAQPDKSGLPSDRFSAERPEGSISTLTIQRTEQRDSAMYRCASSLGQGGTPGELFFGEGSRLTVL.

This chain uses TRBV2 with TRBJ1-4, with a possible D match to TRBD1 (5 bases). Germline-derived CDR1 and CDR2 are SNHLY and FYNNEI. The CDR3 has 11 residues. V was trimmed by 8 bases and J by 8 bases, leaving 9 bases between them. Here the CDR3 DNA reads TGTGCCAGCGGGGCAAGGGAAAAACTGTTTTTT. Translation gives CASGAREKLFF.

V and J are TRBV5-4 and TRBJ2-7, with 10 bases matching TRBD1. The CDR3 covers 15 residues. Germline trimming cut 2 bases from V and 3 bases from J; bases unmatched to any gene: 5. Germline V lookup: CDR1 SGHNT, CDR2 YYREEE (reference sequence). The CDR3 nucleotides read TGTGCCAGCAGCTTTGACAGGGGGCTTTACTACGAGCAGTACTTC. As protein: CASSFDRGLYYEQYF.

The table lists this clone with a count of one. The rearrangement uses TRBV6-5 and TRBJ1-2; 9 nucleotides agree with TRBD1. The CDR3 runs 13 residues. The germline V gene has CDR1 MNHEY and CDR2 SVGAGI. J was trimmed by 6 bases and V by 6 bases; bases with no gene match: 5. CDR3 region: CASRRDREDGYTF. CDR3 coding DNA: TGTGCCAGCAGAAGGGACAGGGAGGATGGCTACACCTTC.

Comment on this clone: One junction end disagrees with the germline gene, perhaps due to a read error. The CDR3 here is CSVEFLGVNTEAFF. CDR3 coding DNA: TGCAGCGTTGAATTTTTAGGGGTGAATACTGAAGCTTTCTTT. The chain joins TRBV29-1 to TRBJ1-1, with D possibly TRBD1 on 5 matching bases. This CDR3 region has 14 residues. The germline gives CDR1 SQVTM, CDR2 ANQGSEA.

This chain connects TRBV19 to TRBJ1-4; TRBD1 agrees at 7 bases. CDR1 and CDR2 from the germline V gene are LNHDA and SQIVND (reference sequence). The CDR3 runs to 16 residues. Losses at the gene ends were 1 base for V and 8 bases for J; bases not matched to a gene: 10. The CDR3 region has the DNA TGTGCCAGTAGTATAGGGGACAGCTACATCACAGAAAAACTGTTTTTT. Its protein product is CASSIGDSYITEKLFF. Full variable domain (missing parts from reference TRBV19 and TRBJ1-4): DGGITQSPKYLFRKEGQNVTLSCEQNLNHDAMYWYRQDPGQGLRLIYYSQIVNDFQKGDIAEGYSVSREKKESFPLTVTSAQKNPTAFYLCASSIGDSYITEKLFFGSGTQLSVL.

The chain recombines TRBV7-8 with TRBJ2-5; D is undetermined. In germline, CDR1 is SGHVS, CDR2 FQNEAQ. The germline V and J ends were trimmed by 5 bases and 2 bases, with 12 bases remaining between them. The CDR3 loop spans 14 amino acids. The CDR3 reads CASSAFGNQETQYF. For the CDR3, the DNA is TGTGCCAGCAGCGCGTTCGGTAATCAAGAGACCCAGTACTTC.

V is TRBV5-5 and J is TRBJ1-4; unclear D gene. The CDR3 runs to 14 residues. The germline V gene encodes CDR1 SGHKS and CDR2 YYEKEE (reference sequence). V lost 6 bases and J lost 7, with 16 bases in between. The chain's CDR3 is CASTILISREKLFF. The CDR3 DNA reads TGTGCCAGCACCATACTTATCTCGCGTGAAAAACTGTTTTTT.

V and J are TRBV27 and TRBJ1-1; 7 bases are a match to TRBD1. After removal of 4 bases from V and 0 bases from J, the junction contained 17 bases not matched to a gene. The length of the CDR3 is 19 residues. The germline V gene encodes CDR1 MNHEY and CDR2 SMNVEV (reference sequence). As DNA, the CDR3 is TGTGCCAGCAGTTCCCCCCGAACAGGGGATAGAGGGATGAACACTGAAGCTTTCTTT. Its protein is CASSSPRTGDRGMNTEAFF.

The rearrangement links TRBV2 to TRBJ2-6; possible D gene TRBD1, 5 bases. The CDR3 totals 14 residues. The V end lost 4 bases, the J end lost 2 bases, and 6 bases lay between the germline ends. Per the germline V gene, CDR1 is SNHLY and CDR2 is FYNNEI. The CDR3 reads CASSGQTGANVLTF. The DNA of the CDR3 is TGTGCCAGCAGTGGACAGACTGGGGCCAACGTCCTGACTTTC. Full variable domain (rest looked up from reference TRBV2 and TRBJ2-6): EPEVTQTPSHQVTQMGQEVILRCVPISNHLYFYWYRQILGQKVEFLVSFYNNEISEKSEIFDDQFSVERPDGSNFTLKIRSTKLEDSAMYFCASSGQTGANVLTFGAGSRLTVL.

The chain is built from TRBV28 and TRBJ2-3, with D uncertain. Germline CDR1 and CDR2: MDHEN and SYDVKM. This CDR3 has 14 residues. Trimming cost V 5 bases and J 2 bases, with 11 bases left between them. CDR3 in DNA: TGTGCCAGCAGTACAAGTCCTTTCACAGATACGCAGTATTTT. Protein: CASSTSPFTDTQYF.

This clone was observed a handful of times. The rearrangement joins TRBV10-1 to TRBJ1-2; D is uncertain. V was clipped by 0 bases and J by 8 bases, with 10 bases between them. The germline gives CDR1 WNHNN, CDR2 SYGVQD (reference sequence). The length of the CDR3 is 13 residues. The CDR3 is CASSESNTGGYTF. In DNA, the CDR3 is TGCGCCAGCAGTGAGTCGAACACGGGGGGCTACACCTTC.